This T cell receptor beta chain emerged from a study of T cell responses to AZD1222 COVID-19 vaccine. A remark on this clone: Its specificity is not known.

V was clipped by 4 bases and J by 5 bases, with 15 bases between them. The CDR3 is 15 amino acids. CDR1 and CDR2 from the germline V gene are MGHRA and YSYEKL. Assay: immunoSEQ multiplex PCR; the TCRdb copy retains only in-frame clones and omits some. The table records approximately 84,000 clones, roughly nine tenths of them present only once. Study-wide points: Clonal diversity may have been underestimated in mostly white British donors.

This sample comprised peripheral blood, obtained on day 0 of AZD1222 vaccination. This chain uses TRBV4-1 with TRBJ2-4; D perhaps matches TRBD1 (8 bases). The source of this sequence is an adult in good health. The CDR3 loop reads CASSLRQGRENIQYF. In DNA, the CDR3 is TGCGCCAGCAGCCTTAGACAGGGGAGGGAAAACATTCAGTACTTC.